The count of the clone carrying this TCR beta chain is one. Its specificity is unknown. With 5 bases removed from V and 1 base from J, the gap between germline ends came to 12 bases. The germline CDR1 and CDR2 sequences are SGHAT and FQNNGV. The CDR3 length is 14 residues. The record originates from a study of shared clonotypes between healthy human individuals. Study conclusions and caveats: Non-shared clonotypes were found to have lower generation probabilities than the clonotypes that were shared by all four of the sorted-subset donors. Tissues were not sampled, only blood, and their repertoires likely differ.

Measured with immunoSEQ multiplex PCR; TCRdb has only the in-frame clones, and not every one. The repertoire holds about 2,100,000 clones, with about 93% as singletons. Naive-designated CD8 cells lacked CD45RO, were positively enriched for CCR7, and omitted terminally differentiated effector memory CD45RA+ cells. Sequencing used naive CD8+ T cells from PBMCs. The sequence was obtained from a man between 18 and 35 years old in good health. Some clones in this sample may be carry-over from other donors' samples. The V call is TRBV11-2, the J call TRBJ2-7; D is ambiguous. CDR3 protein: CASSPDGPSYEQYF. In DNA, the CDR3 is TGTGCCAGCAGCCCCGACGGGCCTTCCTACGAGCAGTACTTC.